These 13 T cell receptor beta chains originate from one sample sequenced in a study of blood T cell repertoires in COVID-19. The protocol was immunoSEQ multiplex PCR, while the TCRdb copy is restricted to in-frame clones and leaves out a portion. The sample has around 70,000 clones, around 80% seen once. Material for sequencing was peripheral blood. These receptors all come from a human donor in a cohort sampled during active COVID-19.

The chain has TRBV12-3 or TRBV12-4 and TRBJ1-1; possible D gene TRBD1, 6 bases. There are 13 residues in the CDR3. V shed 5 bases and J shed 6 bases, with 13 bases lying between them. The CDR3 region has the DNA TGTGCCAGCAGTAAGTTCGAGGGGGCTGAAGCTTTCTTT. Its translation: CASSKFEGAEAFF.

In this sample, this clone turned up a few times. This rearrangement joins TRBV5-1 to TRBJ2-1; 10 nucleotides agree with TRBD2. Germline trimming cut 4 bases from V and 6 bases from J; bases unmatched to any gene: 13. The CDR3 consists of 17 residues. Per the germline V gene, CDR1 is SGHRS and CDR2 is YFSETQ. In nucleotides, the CDR3 is TGCGCCAGCAGCCCAAACTACCTAGCGGGAGACTTCAATGAGCAGTTCTTC. Translated: CASSPNYLAGDFNEQFF.

This clone has only one observation. One end of the junction is discordant with germline, which a read error may explain. This chain links TRBV5-4 with TRBJ1-3; tentative D call: TRBD1 (6 bases). The CDR3 consists of 17 residues. The germline gives CDR1 SGHNT, CDR2 YYREEE (reference sequence). The CDR3 protein is CASSLAGTPRSGNTIYF. The CDR3 DNA reads TGTGCCAGCAGTTTGGCCGGGACACCCCGCTCTGGAAACACCATATATTTT.

The chain recombines TRBV27 with TRBJ2-5; TRBD2 matches 12 bases. CDR1 is MNHEY and CDR2 is SMNVEV in the germline V gene (reference sequence). With V trimmed by 6 bases and J by 5 bases, 7 bases remained unmatched. The CDR3 is 15 amino acids. Here the CDR3 reads CASRLAGGQGETQYF. DNA for the CDR3: TGTGCCAGCAGGCTAGCGGGAGGGCAAGGGGAGACCCAGTACTTC.

The J gene is TRBJ2-7, the V gene TRBV6-2 or TRBV6-3, with TRBD1 matching over 9 bases. CDR3 length: 16 amino acids. The ends lost 3 bases at V and 5 bases at J; junction bases unmatched: 11. CDR1 is MNHEY, CDR2 SVGEGT, per germline. CDR3: CASSYSTGGWRNEQYF. Written as DNA, the CDR3 is TGTGCCAGCAGTTATTCCACAGGGGGCTGGAGAAACGAGCAGTACTTC.

This clone has just a few counts. The chain employs TRBV7-9 and TRBJ2-5; D unresolved. Germline V gene lookup returns CDR1 SEHNR and CDR2 FQNEAQ (reference sequence). V shed 3 bases and J shed 5 bases, with 4 bases lying between them. The CDR3 runs 11 residues. CDR3 nucleotides: TGTGCCAGCAGCTTTATTGAGACCCAGTACTTC. This gives the protein CASSFIETQYF.

The chain is built from TRBV6-5 and TRBJ2-7, with 8 bases aligning to TRBD2. There are 16 residues in the CDR3. Per the germline V gene, CDR1 is MNHEY and CDR2 is SVGAGI. With V trimmed by 4 bases and J by 4 bases, 12 bases remained unmatched. CDR3 nucleotides: TGTGCCAGCAGTTTCTCCCAGGGACGGGGGGGATACGAGCAGTACTTC. It encodes CASSFSQGRGGYEQYF.

The chain combines TRBV14 with TRBJ2-7; D might be TRBD1 (5 bases). V was cut by 4 bases and J by 1 base, with 11 bases left in between. This CDR3 has 14 amino acids. Germline CDR1 reads SGHDN; CDR2 reads FVKESK. CDR3 coding DNA: TGTGCCAGCAGCCGGGGCAGGGCGTCCTACGAGCAGTACTTC. Translation: CASSRGRASYEQYF.

The chain joins TRBV19 to TRBJ1-1; 7 nucleotides match TRBD1. V was pared by 3 bases and J by 7 bases, with 8 bases of the junction left unmatched. The CDR3 loop spans 14 amino acids. Germline V gives CDR1 LNHDA, CDR2 SQIVND (reference sequence). In nucleotides, the CDR3 is TGTGCCAGTAGTATGTCGACAGGGAGTCATGAAGCTTTCTTT. Protein product: CASSMSTGSHEAFF.

This clone has just a few counts. This chain uses TRBV5-1 with TRBJ2-7; D is possibly TRBD1 (5 bases). This CDR3 region has 15 residues. Germline V gene data show CDR1 as SGHRS and CDR2 as YFSETQ. Trimming took off 0 bases at V and 5 bases at J, with 15 bases between the two ends. CDR3 DNA sequence: TGCGCCAGCAGCTTGGTAGGGCAGGGTCGGGACGAGCAGTACTTC. Translating it yields CASSLVGQGRDEQYF.

The J gene is TRBJ2-5, the V gene TRBV2, with a weak D call TRBD2 (6 bases). This CDR3 contains 16 residues. The germline gives CDR1 SNHLY, CDR2 FYNNEI. Trimming pared 1 base from V and 1 base from J, leaving 13 bases between. In DNA form, the CDR3 reads TGTGCCAGCAGTGAAGAGTTGCGGGGAACCCAAGAGACCCAGTACTTC. Its translation is CASSEELRGTQETQYF.

The J gene is TRBJ1-2, the V gene TRBV6-1; D is unclear. Germline values: CDR1 MNHNS, CDR2 SASEGT. The CDR3 loop spans 12 amino acids. With 3 bases removed from V and 4 bases from J, the gap between germline ends came to 6 bases. In nucleotides, the CDR3 is TGTGCCAGCAGTGAGGGCAGCTATGGCTACACCTTC. It is translated as CASSEGSYGYTF.

The rearrangement joins TRBV7-8 to TRBJ1-2, with D maybe TRBD1 (5 bases). Germline lookup yields CDR1 SGHVS and CDR2 FQNEAQ. The CDR3 length is 14 residues. Trimming left V 2 bases short and J 5 bases short, with 12 bases between. This CDR3 is CASSLSAGNYGYTF. In nucleotides, the CDR3 is TGTGCCAGCAGCTTATCGGCAGGGAATTATGGCTACACCTTC.